Here is one T cell receptor beta chain with its context. As yet, its antigen is unknown. For bulk TCR libraries, previously described methods and listed TCR primers were used. Via MiXCR, TCRdb re-called the PCR reads, giving one row per CDR3 protein. The top ten hold approximately 4.2% of the sample, which has 40,000 to 65,000 distinct CDR3 sequences, 35% to 40% seen once. The source of the sample is a study of molecular identifiers for immune sequencing clone quantification. The overall study: Replicates split RNA from approximately 22,000 or 94,000 naive CD8 cells five ways, and the researchers sequenced four portions. Study-wide results and limits: Clone sizes could be underestimated for highly expanded clones when identical TCR molecules share a barcode. More than 97% of effector molecules, versus under 1% of naive-cell molecules, belonged to clones above 20 RNA copies.

The clonotype originates from a human donor in good health. Some libraries in this study had Jurkat cell RNA spiked in. The material sequenced was naive CD8+ T cells from blood, with Jurkat cell RNA spiked in. The subset denotes: FACS-sorted CD8+CD4-CCR7+CD45RA+ naive T cells.

The CDR3 region has the DNA TGCAGTCCGCCGGACAGGGGAGACACCGGGGAGCTGTTTTTT. Protein: CSPPDRGDTGELFF. The rearrangement links TRBV20-1 to TRBJ2-2, with 9 positions matching TRBD1. Germline CDR1 and CDR2: DFQATT and SNEGSKA (reference sequence). The CDR3 has 14 residues. J lost 3 bases, V lost 8 bases, and 7 bases had no gene match.